The rows below give T cell receptor beta chains drawn from one sample of a study of blood T cell repertoires in COVID-19. Generated by immunoSEQ multiplex PCR, the TCRdb table keeps only in-frame clones and is missing some. Here the sample spans about 99,000 clones, around 90% being singletons. The material sequenced was peripheral blood. These receptors originate from a human donor in a cohort sampled during active COVID-19. Both conserved end residues are part of each CDR3. A D gene is named only where the DNA matches it firmly. Clone size is given for some rows only: seen once, a few or many times, or a class if the clone is expanded.

j_call: TRBJ1-3
d_call: -
cdr3_length: 15
clone_size: -
v_call: TRBV5-4
cdr3_aa: CASSPNAGSGNTIYF
cdr3_nt: TGTGCCAGCAGCCCTAACGCAGGGTCTGGAAACACCATATATTTT

j_call: TRBJ1-2
d_call: -
cdr3_length: 13
clone_size: -
v_call: TRBV7-3
cdr3_aa: CASSLGQGYGYTF
cdr3_nt: TGTGCCAGCAGCTTAGGGCAGGGGTATGGCTACACCTTC

j_call: TRBJ1-2
d_call: TRBD1
cdr3_length: 15
clone_size: -
v_call: TRBV10-3
cdr3_aa: CAIARGDSTNYGYTF
cdr3_nt: TGTGCCATCGCCCGAGGGGACAGTACTAACTATGGCTACACCTTC

j_call: TRBJ2-2
d_call: TRBD2
cdr3_length: 16
clone_size: -
v_call: TRBV7-7
cdr3_aa: CASSFGTSDEAGELFF
cdr3_nt: TGTGCCAGCAGCTTCGGGACTAGCGATGAGGCCGGGGAGCTGTTTTTT

j_call: TRBJ1-2
d_call: TRBD1
cdr3_length: 15
clone_size: -
v_call: TRBV7-2
cdr3_aa: CASSLDRRGVHGYTF
cdr3_nt: TGTGCCAGCAGCTTAGATCGCAGGGGGGTCCATGGCTACACCTTC

j_call: TRBJ2-3
d_call: TRBD2
cdr3_length: 15
clone_size: -
v_call: TRBV30
cdr3_aa: CAGGLRGGAPDTQYF
cdr3_nt: TGTGCCGGGGGACTTCGCGGGGGGGCCCCGGATACGCAGTATTTT

j_call: TRBJ2-1
d_call: TRBD1
cdr3_length: 16
clone_size: -
v_call: TRBV19
cdr3_aa: CASSARQGARGNEQFF
cdr3_nt: TGTGCCAGTAGTGCTCGACAGGGGGCGCGTGGAAATGAGCAGTTCTTC

j_call: TRBJ1-3
d_call: -
cdr3_length: 14
clone_size: -
v_call: TRBV7-2
cdr3_aa: CASRVAGSGNTIYF
cdr3_nt: TGTGCCAGCAGGGTTGCAGGGTCCGGAAACACCATATATTTT

j_call: TRBJ2-2
d_call: TRBD2
cdr3_length: 18
clone_size: -
v_call: TRBV2
cdr3_aa: CASSPFTGGVPSTGELFF
cdr3_nt: TGTGCCAGCAGCCCTTTCACCGGGGGGGTTCCTTCGACCGGGGAGCTGTTTTTT

j_call: TRBJ2-3
d_call: -
cdr3_length: 17
clone_size: -
v_call: TRBV7-2
cdr3_aa: CASSLGFAGLSTDTQYF
cdr3_nt: TGTGCCAGCAGCTTAGGGTTCGCGGGGTTAAGCACAGATACGCAGTATTTT

j_call: TRBJ2-1
d_call: TRBD2
cdr3_length: 16
clone_size: -
v_call: TRBV19
cdr3_aa: CASSPIAGVTYNEQFF
cdr3_nt: TGTGCCAGTAGTCCGATAGCGGGAGTTACCTACAATGAGCAGTTCTTC

j_call: TRBJ2-7
d_call: TRBD1
cdr3_length: 13
clone_size: -
v_call: TRBV11-2
cdr3_aa: CASSRDRAGEQYF
cdr3_nt: TGTGCCAGCAGCCGCGACAGGGCCGGCGAGCAGTACTTC

j_call: TRBJ1-4
d_call: TRBD1
cdr3_length: 15
clone_size: once
v_call: TRBV24-1
cdr3_aa: CATSEGGGGNEKLFF
cdr3_nt: TGTGCCACCAGTGAAGGAGGGGGCGGGAATGAAAAACTGTTTTTT

j_call: TRBJ2-3
d_call: TRBD2
cdr3_length: 15
clone_size: many
v_call: TRBV7-8
cdr3_aa: CASSGTSGSSDTQYF
cdr3_nt: TGTGCCAGCAGCGGGACTAGCGGGAGTTCAGATACGCAGTATTTT

j_call: TRBJ1-2
d_call: -
cdr3_length: 14
clone_size: -
v_call: TRBV19
cdr3_aa: CASSRPGLRYGYTF
cdr3_nt: TGTGCCAGTAGCCGACCGGGACTGAGATATGGCTACACCTTC

j_call: TRBJ1-2
d_call: TRBD1
cdr3_length: 18
clone_size: -
v_call: TRBV9
cdr3_aa: CASSETTGTGVRGYGYTF
cdr3_nt: TGTGCCAGCAGTGAAACCACCGGGACAGGGGTGAGAGGCTATGGCTACACCTTC

j_call: TRBJ2-7
d_call: -
cdr3_length: 14
clone_size: -
v_call: TRBV19
cdr3_aa: CASSAFRGPYEQYF
cdr3_nt: TGTGCCAGTAGTGCCTTCAGGGGCCCCTACGAGCAGTACTTC

j_call: TRBJ1-2
d_call: -
cdr3_length: 15
clone_size: -
v_call: TRBV6-5
cdr3_aa: CASSYSGGIRSGYTF
cdr3_nt: TGTGCCAGCAGTTACTCAGGTGGTATTCGGAGTGGCTACACCTTC

j_call: TRBJ2-1
d_call: -
cdr3_length: 13
clone_size: once
v_call: TRBV28
cdr3_aa: CASSYQGYSEQFF
cdr3_nt: TGTGCCAGCAGCTACCAGGGTTACAGTGAGCAGTTCTTC

j_call: TRBJ2-7
d_call: TRBD2
cdr3_length: 14
clone_size: -
v_call: TRBV9
cdr3_aa: CASSPRASGYEQYF
cdr3_nt: TGTGCCAGCAGCCCACGGGCTAGCGGTTACGAGCAGTACTTC

j_call: TRBJ1-2
d_call: -
cdr3_length: 14
clone_size: -
v_call: TRBV5-1
cdr3_aa: CASSPGSINYGYTF
cdr3_nt: TGCGCCAGCAGCCCGGGGTCCATAAACTATGGCTACACCTTC

j_call: TRBJ1-1
d_call: -
cdr3_length: 14
clone_size: -
v_call: TRBV7-2
cdr3_aa: CASSSDRINTEAFF
cdr3_nt: TGTGCCAGCAGCTCGGACAGAATAAACACTGAAGCTTTCTTT

j_call: TRBJ2-3
d_call: TRBD2
cdr3_length: 14
clone_size: -
v_call: TRBV9
cdr3_aa: CASGVRGVPDTQYF
cdr3_nt: TGTGCCAGCGGGGTGCGGGGGGTCCCGGATACGCAGTATTTT

j_call: TRBJ2-1
d_call: -
cdr3_length: 14
clone_size: -
v_call: TRBV30
cdr3_aa: CAWSLGGPYNEQFF
cdr3_nt: TGTGCCTGGAGTCTGGGCGGGCCTTACAATGAGCAGTTCTTC

j_call: TRBJ2-7
d_call: -
cdr3_length: 16
clone_size: -
v_call: TRBV6-5
cdr3_aa: CASSSHRDTDSYEQYF
cdr3_nt: TGTGCCAGCAGTTCCCACCGGGACACCGACTCCTACGAGCAGTACTTC

j_call: TRBJ2-7
d_call: -
cdr3_length: 12
clone_size: -
v_call: TRBV28
cdr3_aa: CASSPKAKEQYF
cdr3_nt: TGTGCCAGCAGTCCGAAAGCGAAGGAGCAGTACTTC

j_call: TRBJ2-7
d_call: -
cdr3_length: 15
clone_size: -
v_call: TRBV19
cdr3_aa: CASSRQPGHYYEQYF
cdr3_nt: TGTGCCAGTAGTCGACAGCCGGGACACTACTACGAGCAGTACTTC